This T cell receptor (beta chain) derives from a study of CD8 T cells in Susac syndrome. Trimming pared 7 bases from V and 9 bases from J, leaving 13 bases between. This CDR3 has 12 amino acids. Germline V lookup: CDR1 MDHEN, CDR2 SYDVKM. Random hexamers were used to reverse transcribe an amount of about 0.5 to 1 ug RNA. TCRdb reprocessed the immunoSEQ multiplex PCR reads with MiXCR, giving one entry per CDR3 protein. This table has approximately 80,000 distinct CDR3 sequences, approximately 95% appearing once. The receptor's source is a human donor with Susac syndrome. Input material: CD8+ T cells from PBMCs. The rearrangement uses TRBV28 and TRBJ1-5; D is undetermined. CDR3 nucleotide sequence: TGTGCCAGCACCAAGGGTAGGGTGCCCCAGCATTTT. Translated, it gives CASTKGRVPQHF.